This T cell receptor (beta chain) emerged from a study of T-cell memory formation after mild COVID-19. CDR1 is SGHAT and CDR2 is FQNNGV in the germline V gene. CDR3 length: 15 residues. With 5 bases removed from V and 8 bases from J, the gap between germline ends came to 19 bases. This clonotype was found many times. Constant-segment-primed 5'RACE gave TCR alpha and TCR beta cDNA libraries with sample barcodes and UMIs. Each CDR3 protein is one row after TCRdb ran MiXCR on the 5' RACE reads. Here the sample spans around 410,000 distinct CDR3 sequences, more than 20% being singletons. Sequenced sample: PBMCs or a T cell subset sorted from them (not recorded which). This sequence originates from an adult woman who had mild COVID-19 (a few samples of this study predate the infection). Cell type and time point are not known. The chain joins TRBV11-2 to TRBJ2-1, with D perhaps TRBD2 (6 bases). CDR3 region: CASSQVGGFVDEQFF. The CDR3 DNA is TGTGCCAGCAGCCAAGTGGGGGGATTCGTCGATGAGCAGTTCTTC.